This T cell receptor (beta chain) was sequenced in a study of T cell repertoires in cytomegalovirus infection. MiXCR was run by TCRdb on the reads, yielding one entry per CDR3 protein. The sample consists of about 230,000 distinct CDR3 sequences, roughly 22% of them appearing once. Study conclusions and caveats: HLA-C-restricted CMV-specific TCR beta clonotypes were dominant in the ex vivo response.

The V gene lost 5 bases and the J gene lost 3 bases, with 16 bases spanning the gap. The length of the CDR3 is 15 residues. CDR1 is LNHDA, CDR2 SQIVND, per germline (reference sequence). Details on this clonotype: Its antigen is unknown.

V usage is TRBV19 and J usage is TRBJ1-1, with D uncertain. Sequenced sample: CD8+ T cells from PBMCs. The sequence derives from a human donor in good health (CMV status not recorded). Some clones in this sample may be carry-over from other donors' samples. In DNA form, the CDR3 reads TGTGCCAGTAGTGTTTTCAGGACCGGTGACACTGAAGCTTTCTTT. Translation: CASSVFRTGDTEAFF.